This T cell receptor (beta chain) comes out of a study of blood T cell repertoires in COVID-19. Study overall: COVID-19 samples, acute and convalescent, were from the United States, Italy and Spain. Sources were T cells, B-cell-depleted T cells, or PBMCs; the material itself was cDNA or gDNA.

The V gene's germline CDR1 is MNHEY and CDR2 SVGAGI. This CDR3 has 13 amino acids. V was cut by 8 bases and J by 7 bases, with 15 bases left in between. This clone was seen just once. How the authors handled the data: Estimates of nucleated cell counts were drawn from the amplification of reference gene primers. Sequencing was performed with immunoSEQ multiplex PCR; in TCRdb, only in-frame clones are kept and a portion is missing. V and J calls and clone size are given by that table; D and trimming were obtained from the DNA. The data show around 84,000 clones, under 90% seen once. This receptor was taken from a woman aged 40 to 50 with active or convalescent COVID-19. Material for sequencing was peripheral blood. The J gene is TRBJ2-4, the V gene TRBV6-5; the D gene is possibly TRBD1 (6 bases). CDR3 in amino acids: CASPRGVINIQYF. The DNA for the CDR3 is TGTGCCAGCCCCAGGGGCGTCATCAACATTCAGTACTTC.